This T cell receptor beta chain was sequenced during a study of blood T cell repertoires in COVID-19. Overall study: COVID-19 samples from acute and convalescent phases originated in the United States, Italy and Spain.

The repertoire was sequenced with immunoSEQ multiplex PCR; TCRdb's copy has only in-frame clones and lacks some. The sample consists of under 400,000 clones, more than 70% of them appearing once. What was sequenced was peripheral blood. This clonotype was obtained from a woman aged 25 to 39 with COVID-19, enrolled during active disease.

The CDR3 DNA follows: TGTGCCAGCAGCCAGGACATAAAAAACATTCAGTACTTC. Translating it yields CASSQDIKNIQYF. V is TRBV7-8 and J is TRBJ2-4, with D possibly TRBD1 on 5 matching bases. The V and J ends lost 5 bases and 4 bases respectively, with 9 bases between them. The CDR3 is 13 residues long. Germline loops: CDR1 SGHVS, CDR2 FQNEAQ.